These 8 T cell receptor beta chains came from one sample sequenced in a study of T cell clonality in common variable immunodeficiency. Sequencing used immunoSEQ multiplex PCR; TCRdb keeps in-frame clones, though not all of them. This sample carries roughly 40,000 clones, none of them present only once. Sequencing was carried out using peripheral blood mononuclear cells. These receptor sequences come from a person aged 18 to 70 in good health.

This clone was detected ten times or more. The CDR3 end lies 3 residues beyond the end of the read and is filled in from the germline J gene. The chain carries TRBV6-1 and TRBJ2-6; no reliable D call. V lost 2 bases to trimming and J lost 2 bases, with 7 bases between them. This CDR3 region has 15 residues. CDR1 is MNHNS and CDR2 is SASEGT in the germline V gene. The CDR3 spells CASSEKGTGANVLTF. The sequenced CDR3 bases are TGTGCCAGCAGTGAAAAGGGTACTGGGGCCAACGTC.

The table lists this clone with a few counts. The CDR3 is cut off 3 residues early in the read; its end comes from the germline J gene. The rearrangement uses TRBV5-1 and TRBJ1-2; TRBD1 agrees at 10 bases. The CDR3 consists of 15 residues. CDR1 is SGHRS and CDR2 is YFSETQ in the germline V gene. The J segment lost 6 bases and the V segment lost 2 bases, leaving 7 bases of the junction unmatched. The sequenced part of the CDR3 DNA is TGCGCCAGCAGCTTATCGACAGGGGGCTGGGATGGC. Its protein is CASSLSTGGWDG. From start to end, the CDR3 is CASSLSTGGWDGYTF.

As concerns this clone: A read error may account for a junction end that differs from germline. The CDR3 bases that were read are TGTCCCAGCAGCTCTGACAGCAACACTGAA. This gives the protein CPSSSDSNTE. In full, the CDR3 is CPSSSDSNTEAFF. The V gene is TRBV7-3, the J gene TRBJ1-1, with D maybe TRBD1 (5 bases). The sequenced fragment ends 3 residues before the CDR3 boundary, so the rest is inferred from the germline J gene. This CDR3 region has 13 residues. The germline V gene encodes CDR1 SGHTA and CDR2 FQGTGA.

This clone was picked up many times. The read is 3 residues too short to cover the CDR3 end, so that end is filled in from the germline J gene. This sequence joins TRBV5-1 and TRBJ2-5, with TRBD2 as a possible D gene (7 bases). Germline V CDR1 and CDR2: SGHRS, YFSETQ. Trimming left V 3 bases short and J 5 bases short, with 14 bases between. The CDR3 sequence is 14 residues long. The CDR3 protein is CASSSHREGETQYF. CDR3 DNA, as far as it was read: TGCGCCAGCAGCTCCCACAGGGAGGGGGAGACC.

At least ten counts were recorded for this clone. The read finishes 3 residues shy of the CDR3 end, and the germline J gene is used to complete it. This chain connects TRBV19 to TRBJ2-3; 8 bases align to TRBD1. Germline V gene sequence: CDR1 LNHDA, CDR2 SQIVND (reference sequence). CDR3 length equals 12 residues. The sequenced part of the CDR3 DNA is TGTGCCAGTAGTATCAGGGGGCTGGCG. Amino acids: CASSIRGLA. The complete CDR3 protein is CASSIRGLAQYF. Full variable domain (rest looked up from reference TRBV19 and TRBJ2-3): DGGITQSPKYLFRKEGQNVTLSCEQNLNHDAMYWYRQDPGQGLRLIYYSQIVNDFQKGDIAEGYSVSREKKESFPLTVTSAQKNPTAFYLCASSIRGLAQYFGPGTRLTVL.

This clone was seen many times. Sequencing ends 3 residues short of the CDR3 end; the germline J gene provides the rest. The V and J genes are TRBV28 and TRBJ1-1; the match to TRBD1 covers 8 bases. In germline, CDR1 is MDHEN, CDR2 SYDVKM. Trimming cost V 7 bases and J 2 bases; bases outside gene matches: 6. There are 14 residues in the CDR3. CDR3 DNA, as far as it was read: TGTGCCAGCAAGTCCGGACAGGGTAACACTGAA. Translation gives CASKSGQGNTE. The whole CDR3 protein is CASKSGQGNTEAFF.

This clone was recorded at least ten times. Read sequence stops 3 residues before the CDR3 end, and the germline J gene provides the missing end. The chain recombines TRBV6-4 with TRBJ2-1; D is unclear. The V gene lost 0 bases and the J gene lost 6 bases, with 6 bases spanning the gap. The germline V gene has CDR1 MRHNA and CDR2 SNTAGT. This CDR3 contains 13 residues. Here the CDR3 reads CASSDSTSNEQFF. The part of the CDR3 DNA that was read is TGTGCCAGCAGTGACTCGACAAGCAATGAG.

This clone was observed a few times. The read halts 3 residues ahead of the CDR3 end, with the missing end drawn from the germline J gene. The V gene is TRBV7-7, the J gene TRBJ1-2; 7 nucleotides align to TRBD1. The CDR3 extends over 15 amino acids. CDR1 SSHAT and CDR2 FNYEAQ come from the germline V gene (reference sequence). The CDR3 bases that were read are TGTGCCAGCAGCTTAGCGGGAGGGGGCTACAATGAC. It translates to CASSLAGGGYND. The CDR3 in its entirety is CASSLAGGGYNDYTF.